This entry is about one TCR beta chain. Its target is not known. This entry is derived from a study of cytomegalovirus exposure and HLA in healthy donors. The CDR3 is 15 residues long. Trimming took 3 bases from V and 4 from J; bases not matched to a gene: 4. CDR1 and CDR2 from the germline V gene are SEHNR and FQNEAQ (reference sequence). Primers included in the PCR were 60 Vbeta and 13 Jbeta primers. Method: immunoSEQ multiplex PCR; TCRdb's copy keeps in-frame clones and lacks some. The table records 95,000 to 100,000 clones, approximately 89% of them present only once. The study, taken as a whole, reports: Researchers catalogued some 160 TCR beta chains as cytomegalovirus-associated. The study carried out a later analysis of TCR beta sequences. It associated approximately 15,000 of them with specific HLA alleles at a false discovery rate of 0.05. Three CMV-associated chains were confirmed in vitro to be specific for CMV antigens.

The J gene is TRBJ2-5, the V gene TRBV7-9; 11 bases line up with TRBD2. The material sequenced was PBMCs. The origin of this receptor is a man aged 25-40 years in good health and CMV-seronegative. CDR3: CASSLGLAGGETQYF. DNA of the CDR3: TGTGCCAGCAGCTTGGGTCTAGCGGGAGGAGAGACCCAGTACTTC.